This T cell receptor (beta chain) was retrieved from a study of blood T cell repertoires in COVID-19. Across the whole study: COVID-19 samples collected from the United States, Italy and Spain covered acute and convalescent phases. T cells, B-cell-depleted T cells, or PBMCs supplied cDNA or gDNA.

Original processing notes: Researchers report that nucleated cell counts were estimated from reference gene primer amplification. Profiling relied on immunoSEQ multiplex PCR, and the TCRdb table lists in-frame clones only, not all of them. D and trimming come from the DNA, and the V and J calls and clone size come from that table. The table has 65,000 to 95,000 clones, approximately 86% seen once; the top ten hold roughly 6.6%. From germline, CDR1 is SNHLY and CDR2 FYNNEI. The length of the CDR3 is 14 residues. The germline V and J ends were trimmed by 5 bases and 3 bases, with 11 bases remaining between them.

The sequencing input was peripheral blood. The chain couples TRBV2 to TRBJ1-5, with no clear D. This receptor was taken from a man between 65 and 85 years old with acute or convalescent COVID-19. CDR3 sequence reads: CASSLNGYNQPQHF. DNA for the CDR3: TGTGCCAGCAGTCTGAACGGGTACAATCAGCCCCAGCATTTT. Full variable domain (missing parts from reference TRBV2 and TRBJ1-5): EPEVTQTPSHQVTQMGQEVILRCVPISNHLYFYWYRQILGQKVEFLVSFYNNEISEKSEIFDDQFSVERPDGSNFTLKIRSTKLEDSAMYFCASSLNGYNQPQHFGDGTRLSIL.